This T cell receptor beta chain is from a study of blood T cell repertoires in COVID-19 (TCRdb year 2020). In the study overall: Samples covering the acute and convalescent phases of COVID-19 were provided by collaborators in the United States, Italy and Spain. The prospective study material was composed of cDNA or gDNA derived from T cells, B-cell-depleted T cells, or PBMCs. Deeply sampled blood TCRbeta repertoires from subjects exposed to, actively infected with, or recovered from COVID-19 were included in the dataset. The repertoires were made available in a free public database intended to serve as a resource for research on the immune response to SARS-CoV-2. Samples came from the ongoing ImmuneRACE study (first 160 participants) plus 1,254 subjects from 6 global collaborators. Nearly every sample came with metadata listing a de-identified subject ID, COVID-19 status, age in years and sex. Where available, HLA class I and class II types were obtained from metadata supplied by the sample provider rather than from assay-based typing.

The immunoSEQ Assay, a bias-controlled multiplex PCR, was used to amplify TCRbeta CDR3 regions from genomic DNA. In the original analysis: The number of nucleated cells in each sample was estimated from the amplification of reference gene primers within the assay. Sequence reads were collapsed and filtered to measure the absolute abundance of every unique TCRbeta CDR3 rearrangement. Productive Simpson clonality was computed per sample as the square root of Simpson's diversity index over productive rearrangements. TCRdb retrieved this table from immuneACCESS and kept in-frame rearrangements only. Not all clones are present; in checked studies, unresolved V genes account for under half, and no reason is known for the remainder. V, J and clone size reflect that table, while D and trimming were determined from the DNA. The sample profile shows approximately 320,000 clones; about nine tenths of them were found once. The ten largest clones capture more than 9.5% of the sample.

In Seattle, one collaborating source enrolled patients while the infection was active and tracked those patients longitudinally over the course of disease. Each collaborating institution followed its own protocols to collect whole blood in K2EDTA tubes. For TCRbeta analysis, collaborator samples were shipped as frozen whole blood, as isolated PBMCs, or as DNA extracted from either sample type. General conclusions and limits of the study: The amount of clinical and demographic metadata varied by source and participant and was provided uncurated.

CDR1 and CDR2 were assigned from the germline V gene as KGHSH and LQKENI. The V and J ends are trimmed by 7 bases and 5 bases, leaving 14 bases between them. Its CDR3 holds 13 amino acids, cysteine through phenylalanine. CDR3 DNA is the only sequence kept; it has 39 bases, read in frame from the first base. As regards this clone: Its antigen remains undetermined. Base qualities were left out, and no much larger clone turns up one base away.

This receptor chain uses TRBV18 and TRBJ2-5; the best D guess is TRBD2, with 6 bases matching. Sequencing input: peripheral blood. The source is a young woman with COVID-19, enrolled during active disease. CDR3 sequence: CASLEGRSETQYF. The DNA sequence is TGTGCCAGCTTGGAGGGGAGGTCGGAGACCCAGTACTTC. Where the CDR3 stops, the reference TRBV18 and TRBJ2-5 genes take over; the full variable domain is NAGVMQNPRHLVRRRGQEARLRCSPMKGHSHVYWYRQLPEEGLKFMVYLQKENIIDESGMPKERFSAEFPKEGPSILRIQQVVRGDSAAYFCASLEGRSETQYFGPGTRLLVL.